This T cell receptor (beta chain) stems from a study of T cells in Graves' hyperthyroidism and ophthalmopathy (dated by TCRdb to between 2017 and 2020). About the full investigation: Peripheral blood samples were taken at the time of initial diagnosis, prior to any treatment. To identify distinguishing TCR V-J signatures, a discovery cohort of around 100 patients was used, comprising 43 with Graves' ophthalmopathy and some 60 with stable Graves' hyperthyroidism. Prospective prediction of ophthalmopathy was tested in an independent validation cohort consisting of 18 to 20 hyperthyroidism patients and over 15 patients who later progressed to ophthalmopathy. The 100 or so discovery patients were randomly split 7:3 into training and test sets. In over five Graves' hyperthyroidism patients, the study also compared T-cell repertoires from thyroid tissue with T-cell repertoires from blood. Following sampling, methimazole starting at 30 mg daily was given to hyperthyroidism patients, and high-dose intravenous methylprednisolone was given to ophthalmopathy patients. The paper describes TCR Vbeta CDR3 sequencing of about 140 peripheral blood samples, made up of around 41 ophthalmopathy patients, approximately 76 hyperthyroidism patients and 17 progressor patients. Overall study outcomes, separate from this receptor: In validation, the model predicted progression to ophthalmopathy with approximately 71% sensitivity and roughly 75% specificity, a median of around 6.6 months before onset. Sample size was not statistically predetermined, and investigators were not blinded to group allocation. Ophthalmopathy was separated from stable hyperthyroidism by a 13 V-J signature model, with 85% to 90% sensitivity and 81% to 82% specificity obtained in cross-validation and 80%/75% obtained in testing. Most expanded thyroid clonotypes (frequency above 0.001) were also found in blood, which suggests that blood repertoires may mirror thyroid immune responses.

In the case of this clonotype: Its antigen is not yet known. This may come from a read error, since a much larger clone is one base off.

The hyperthyroidism patients were between 18 and 65 years old and newly diagnosed, with a disease duration of less than 2 months. Exclusion was applied to patients with uncontrolled infections, other autoimmune diseases, pregnancy or lactation. Clinical symptoms, serum thyroxine and TRAb, thyroid ultrasound, and orbital computed tomography formed the basis for the diagnoses. Blood from progressor patients was drawn when they were first diagnosed with hyperthyroidism, before any ophthalmopathy symptoms appeared. Ficoll-Paque density gradient centrifugation was used to isolate PBMCs from 8.5 to 10 ml of fresh peripheral blood. Patients classed as progressors first received a Graves' hyperthyroidism diagnosis and then went on to develop ophthalmopathy during follow-up. Trizol reagent was used to extract total RNA, and RNA quality was then checked on an Agilent 2100 Bioanalyzer. TCR beta CDR3 regions were amplified from RNA transcripts. The first round of RT-PCR for the TCR CDR3 was performed with the HTBI primer set and the Qiagen OneStep RT-PCR kit. Libraries were constructed in a second round of multiplex PCR, after which size selection and purification were carried out. Libraries were sequenced paired-end with 100 bp reads on an Illumina HiSeq2000. In the authors' own workflow: SOAPnuke was used to process the raw data, with reads discarded if the reads contained adapters or uncalled bases, had a mean Phred below 15, or lacked an exact constant-primer or identifier match. High-quality paired reads were merged using COPE v1.2.5, and each unique nucleotide sequence was defined as a clonotype. MiTCR v1.1 was used to align clonotypes to the IMGT TRBV, TRBD and TRBJ reference segments. The analysis was restricted to V-J combinations with a frequency above 0.0001, which together covered 99% to 99.2% of the repertoires. The TCS score was defined as the ratio of F50 (clonal expansion) to E x V (chaos), calculated using BLOSUM62-based TCRdist between CDR3 peptides within each V-J. Welch's t-statistics and random forest reduced some 510 V-J features to 10 to 15, which were used in a naive Bayes classifier (R e1071). TCRdb ran its own pipeline on the public reads, namely fastp trimming at Q25 and MiXCR clone calling, and kept in-frame beta chains. Each entry is one CDR3 protein sequence, shown with its most common DNA and genes. The V and J calls were not made by the authors but by TCRdb's processing. The sample includes around 350,000 distinct CDR3 sequences, with more than 15% observed a single time. In total, the top ten clones hold 25% to 35% of the sample.

The sequence derives from a woman younger than 30 with Graves' hyperthyroidism that later progressed to Graves' ophthalmopathy. Sequencing input: blood.

This receptor carries the CDR3 CASSEQGDQPQHF. The nucleotides are TGTGCCAGCAGCGAGCAGGGTGATCAGCCCCAGCATTTT. The chain uses TRBV9 and TRBJ1-5; the best D guess is TRBD1, with 5 bases matching. Counted from cysteine to phenylalanine, this CDR3 has 13 amino acids. Left in the record is the CDR3 DNA by itself, 39 bases read in frame from the first base. V loses 3 bases of germline sequence and J loses 5 bases, and the interval between the two ends is 9 bases. The germline V gene sets CDR1 to SGDLS and CDR2 to YYNGEE.